This T cell receptor beta chain was recorded in a study of identical twins. Study conclusions and caveats: The degree of excess twin sharing was weaker in beta out-of-frame sequences. For cord blood, abundant beta clonotypes had fewer insertions, unlike memory repertoires, which showed none.

TCRdb called the 5' RACE reads again in MiXCR, with one record for every CDR3 protein. Here the sample spans 500,000 to 550,000 distinct CDR3 sequences, roughly a fifth being singletons. This clonotype occurred a few times. Its specificity is unknown. These data also formed part of another study, on T cells expressing NK-cell markers. This second study notes: Of eight sequenced donors, seven were HCMV-seropositive and one HCMV-seronegative. T cells sorted in several experiments were restricted to alpha-beta TCR T cells by an anti-gamma-delta TCR antibody.

Sequencing was carried out using CD4+ T cells sorted from blood. This receptor was obtained from a woman aged 18-30 years in good health.

The CDR3 DNA sequence: TGTGCCAGCAGCTTAGATCCGAAGGTGAACACTGAAGCTTTCTTT. Translated, it gives CASSLDPKVNTEAFF. The chain recombines TRBV11-2 with TRBJ1-1; D unclear. The CDR3 is 15 residues long. The germline CDR1 and CDR2 sequences are SGHAT and FQNNGV. Trimming left V 0 bases short and J 0 bases short, with 8 bases between.